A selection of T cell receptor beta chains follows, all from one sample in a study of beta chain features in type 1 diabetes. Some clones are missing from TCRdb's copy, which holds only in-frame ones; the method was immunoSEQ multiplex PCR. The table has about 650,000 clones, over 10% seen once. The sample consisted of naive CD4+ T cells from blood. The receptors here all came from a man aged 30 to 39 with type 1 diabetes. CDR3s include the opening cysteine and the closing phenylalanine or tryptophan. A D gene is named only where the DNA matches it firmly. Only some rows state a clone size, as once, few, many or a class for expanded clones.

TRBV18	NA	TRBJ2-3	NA	CASSPNGVGPRNTDTQYF	TGTGCCAGCTCACCGAACGGGGTGGGCCCCCGGAACACAGATACGCAGTATTTT
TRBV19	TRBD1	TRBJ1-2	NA	CASSIGGQRQDYTF	TGTGCCAGTAGTATTGGGGGACAGCGGCAGGACTACACCTTC
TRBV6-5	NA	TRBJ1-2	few	CASSYSPPNYGYTF	TGTGCCAGCAGTTACTCGCCACCTAACTATGGCTACACCTTC
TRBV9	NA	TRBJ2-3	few	CASSERASNPDTQYF	TGTGCCAGCAGCGAGAGGGCCTCGAACCCAGATACGCAGTATTTT
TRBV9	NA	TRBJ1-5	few	CASSDRDSNQPQHF	TGTGCCAGCAGCGATAGGGATAGCAATCAGCCCCAGCATTTT
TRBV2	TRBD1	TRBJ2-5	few	CASYRQGGKETQYF	TGTGCCAGTTACAGACAGGGCGGAAAAGAGACCCAGTACTTC
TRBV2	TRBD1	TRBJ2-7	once	CASLWLLSGQWSYEQYF	TGTGCCAGCTTGTGGTTATTGTCGGGACAGTGGTCCTACGAGCAGTACTTC
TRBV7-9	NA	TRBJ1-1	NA	CASSSEMNTEAFF	TGTGCCAGCAGCTCCGAAATGAACACTGAAGCTTTCTTT
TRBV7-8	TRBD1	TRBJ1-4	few	CASGPQGDEKLFF	TGTGCCAGCGGACCGCAGGGGGATGAAAAACTGTTTTTT
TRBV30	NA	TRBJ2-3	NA	CAWSPGFTDTQYF	TGTGCCTGGAGCCCGGGGTTTACAGATACGCAGTATTTT
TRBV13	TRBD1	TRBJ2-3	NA	CASSLDRSGGFPQYF	TGTGCCAGCAGCTTGGACAGGTCGGGCGGTTTCCCGCAGTATTTT
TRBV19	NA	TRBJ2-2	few	CASKLRRTANTGELFF	TGTGCCAGTAAGTTAAGGAGGACAGCGAACACCGGGGAGCTGTTTTTT
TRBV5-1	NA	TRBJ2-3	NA	CASNPGRQSPDTQYF	TGCGCCAGCAACCCAGGGCGGCAGAGCCCAGATACGCAGTATTTT
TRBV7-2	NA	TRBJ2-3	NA	CASSSEGYTQYF	TGTGCCAGCAGCTCCGAGGGATATACGCAGTATTTT
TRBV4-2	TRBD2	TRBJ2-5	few	CASSLPGTSGGNQETQYF	TGTGCCAGCAGCCTTCCCGGGACTAGCGGGGGGAATCAAGAGACCCAGTACTTC
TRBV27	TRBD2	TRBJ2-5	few	CASSSRLAETQYF	TGTGCCAGCAGTTCCCGACTAGCCGAGACCCAGTACTTC
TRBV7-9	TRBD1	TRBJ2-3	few	CACPKDREFLMPDTQYF	TGTGCCTGTCCGAAGGACAGGGAGTTCCTTATGCCAGATACGCAGTATTTT
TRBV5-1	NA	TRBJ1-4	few	CASSQGSGEKLFF	TGCGCCAGCAGTCAGGGGTCCGGTGAAAAACTGTTTTTT
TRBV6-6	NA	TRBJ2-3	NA	CASSPGADTQYF	TGTGCCAGCAGCCCCGGGGCAGATACGCAGTATTTT
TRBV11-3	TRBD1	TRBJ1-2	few	CASSLARTGANYGYTF	TGTGCCAGCAGCTTAGCCCGGACAGGGGCTAACTATGGCTACACCTTC
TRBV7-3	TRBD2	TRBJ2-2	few	CASSPNKAGVGTNTGELFF	TGTGCCAGCAGCCCCAACAAGGCGGGGGTCGGCACGAACACCGGGGAGCTGTTTTTT
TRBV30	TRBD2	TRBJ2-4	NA	CAWSRRVSGKTKNIQYF	TGTGCCTGGAGTAGAAGGGTAAGCGGGAAGACCAAAAACATTCAGTACTTC
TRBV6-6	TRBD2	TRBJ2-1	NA	CASTNLAGGYNEQFF	TGTGCCAGCACTAACCTAGCGGGGGGATACAATGAGCAGTTCTTC
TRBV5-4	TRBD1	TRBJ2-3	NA	CASSLPVGQGLVDTQYF	TGTGCCAGCAGCTTGCCCGTAGGACAGGGGTTAGTAGATACGCAGTATTTT
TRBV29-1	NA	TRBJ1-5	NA	CSVEEQADQPQHF	TGCAGCGTTGAAGAACAGGCAGATCAGCCCCAGCATTTT
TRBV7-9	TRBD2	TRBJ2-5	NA	CASSLQRGHAETQYF	TGTGCCAGCAGCTTACAGCGGGGGCACGCTGAGACCCAGTACTTC
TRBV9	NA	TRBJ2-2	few	CASSVSPNTGELFF	TGTGCCAGCAGCGTAAGCCCAAACACCGGGGAGCTGTTTTTT
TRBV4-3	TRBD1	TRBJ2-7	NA	CASSQRDRGRVNEQYF	TGCGCCAGCAGCCAGAGGGACAGGGGGCGCGTCAACGAGCAGTACTTC
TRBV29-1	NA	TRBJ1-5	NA	CSVRDSYQPQHF	TGCAGCGTCCGGGACTCCTATCAGCCCCAGCATTTT
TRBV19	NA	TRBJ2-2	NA	CASSPRSGGSGTGELFF	TGTGCCAGTAGCCCTCGCTCGGGCGGGTCAGGCACCGGGGAGCTGTTTTTT
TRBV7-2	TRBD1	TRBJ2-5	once	CASSSRQGERETQYF	TGTGCCAGCAGCTCACGACAGGGCGAGAGGGAGACCCAGTACTTC
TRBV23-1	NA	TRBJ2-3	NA	CASREPVCTDTQYF	TGCGCCAGCAGGGAGCCCGTTTGCACAGATACGCAGTATTTT
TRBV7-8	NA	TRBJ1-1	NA	CASTPSGGNTEAFF	TGTGCCAGCACCCCAAGCGGGGGGAACACTGAAGCTTTCTTT
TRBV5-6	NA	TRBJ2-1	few	CASSQERVSSYNEQFF	TGTGCCAGCAGTCAAGAGCGGGTCAGCTCCTACAATGAGCAGTTCTTC
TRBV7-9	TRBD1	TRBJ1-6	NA	CASSTLTGVASPLHF	TGTGCCAGCAGCACCCTGACAGGGGTAGCTTCACCCCTCCACTTT
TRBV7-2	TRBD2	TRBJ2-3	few	CASRVAGSTDTQYF	TGTGCCAGCAGGGTAGCGGGAAGCACAGATACGCAGTATTTT
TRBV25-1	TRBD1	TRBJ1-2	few	CASSGTGYGYTF	TGTGCCAGCAGTGGGACAGGCTATGGCTACACCTTC
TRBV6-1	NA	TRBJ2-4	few	CASSVQGRDQNIQYF	TGTGCCAGCAGTGTCCAGGGGCGCGACCAAAACATTCAGTACTTC
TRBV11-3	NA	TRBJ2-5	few	CASSQPLAASQIDGTQYF	TGTGCCAGCAGCCAACCATTGGCGGCGAGCCAAATAGACGGGACCCAGTACTTC
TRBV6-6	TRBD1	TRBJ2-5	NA	CASSIRQGAGETQYF	TGTGCCAGCAGTATCCGACAGGGGGCCGGAGAGACCCAGTACTTC
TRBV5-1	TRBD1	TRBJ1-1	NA	CASSLGTGKNTEAFF	TGCGCCAGCAGCCTGGGGACAGGGAAGAACACTGAAGCTTTCTTT
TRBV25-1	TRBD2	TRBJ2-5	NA	CASSDPRGGQAETQYF	TGTGCCAGCAGTGACCCCCGGGGGGGGCAAGCGGAGACCCAGTACTTC
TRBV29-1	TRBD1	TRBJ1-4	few	CSGGGEGEKLFF	TGCAGCGGAGGGGGCGAGGGGGAAAAACTGTTTTTT
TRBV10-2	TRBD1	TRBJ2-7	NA	CATGTGSNEQYF	TGCGCCACCGGGACAGGGAGCAACGAGCAGTACTTC
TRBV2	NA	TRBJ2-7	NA	CASSEEEGQYF	TGTGCCAGCAGTGAAGAGGAGGGGCAGTACTTC
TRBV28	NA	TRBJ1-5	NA	CAIRRGGSNQPQHF	TGTGCCATTAGGCGGGGGGGCAGCAATCAGCCCCAGCATTTT
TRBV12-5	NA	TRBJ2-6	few	CASALGGANVLTF	TGTGCTAGTGCCTTAGGGGGAGCCAACGTCCTGACTTTC
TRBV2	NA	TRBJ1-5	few	CASSEQGRGSNQPQHF	TGTGCCAGCAGTGAACAGGGCAGAGGGAGCAATCAGCCCCAGCATTTT
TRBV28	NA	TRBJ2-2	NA	CASSWNGGRGTGELFF	TGTGCCAGCAGTTGGAACGGGGGGCGTGGCACCGGGGAGCTGTTTTTT
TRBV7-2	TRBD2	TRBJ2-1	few	CASSWTAGGQEQFF	TGTGCCAGCAGCTGGACAGCGGGGGGGCAAGAGCAGTTCTTC
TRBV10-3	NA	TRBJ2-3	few	CAISESEADTQYF	TGTGCCATCAGTGAGTCTGAGGCAGATACGCAGTATTTT